This TCR beta chain was obtained from a study of OX40 agonist ivuxolimab in advanced cancers. The wider study: Ivuxolimab was delivered to patients intravenously every 2 weeks at doses spanning 0.01 to 10 mg/kg. Allowance was made for prior anti-PD-1, anti-PD-L1 or anti-CTLA-4 therapy, and 40% to 45% had some. The study's findings and limits: Clonal expansion by week 6 occurred in CD4+ and CD8+ blood T cells (at 0.1 to 3.0 mg/kg).

Sequencing used immunoSEQ multiplex PCR; TCRdb keeps in-frame clones, though not all of them. The sample lists over 55,000 clones; around 86% were seen once. Prior autoimmune disease or systemic immunosuppression barred patients. Germline V gene data show CDR1 as SGHRS and CDR2 as YFSETQ. Trimming stripped 0 bases from V and 6 bases from J, with 9 bases between. The CDR3 totals 13 residues. A note on this clone: Its specificity is not known.

This receptor was taken from an adult with an advanced solid tumor such as melanoma, head and neck, liver or kidney cancer. This specimen was CD4+ or CD8+ T cells sorted from blood, taken in a trial of the OX40 agonist ivuxolimab. The chain uses TRBV5-1 and TRBJ1-1; no reliable D call. The CDR3, as DNA: TGCGCCAGCAGCTTGGCGGGGAGTTCTGAAGCTTTCTTT. It yields the protein CASSLAGSSEAFF.